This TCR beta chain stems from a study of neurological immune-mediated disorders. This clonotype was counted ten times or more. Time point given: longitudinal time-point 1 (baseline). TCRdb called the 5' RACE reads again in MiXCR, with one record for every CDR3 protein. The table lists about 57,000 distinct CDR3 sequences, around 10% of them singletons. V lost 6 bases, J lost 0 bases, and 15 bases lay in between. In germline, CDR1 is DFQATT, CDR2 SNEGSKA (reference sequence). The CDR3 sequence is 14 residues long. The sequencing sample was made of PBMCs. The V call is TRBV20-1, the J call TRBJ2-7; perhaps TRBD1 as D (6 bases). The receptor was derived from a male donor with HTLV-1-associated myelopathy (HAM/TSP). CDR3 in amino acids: CSAPDSRSSYEQYF. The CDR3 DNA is TGCAGTGCCCCGGACAGCCGGAGCTCCTACGAGCAGTACTTC.